This TCR beta chain was captured by sequencing in a study of blood T cell repertoires in COVID-19. Study in general: Collection of acute and convalescent COVID-19 samples took place in the United States, Italy and Spain.

This clone was seen more than once but under ten times. The junction departs from germline at one end; a sequencing error may be responsible. The data were produced by immunoSEQ multiplex PCR, yet TCRdb's version contains in-frame clones alone and is incomplete. The sample has about 170,000 clones, about four fifths seen once; the top ten hold around an eighth. This CDR3 is 12 amino acids long. Germline CDR1 and CDR2: MGHRA and YSYEKL. The sequenced sample was peripheral blood. The receptor was derived from a man aged 18 to 35 with active or convalescent COVID-19. V gene TRBV4-1 combines with J gene TRBJ2-1; 8 bases are a match to TRBD1. Written as DNA, the CDR3 is TGCGCCAGCAGCGAAGACAGGGGAGAGCAGTTCTTC. Translation gives CASSEDRGEQFF.